This T cell receptor beta chain was found in a study of blood T cell repertoires in COVID-19. Only in-frame clones appear in the TCRdb table, and some are missing; sequencing was by immunoSEQ multiplex PCR. Here the sample spans 200,000 to 250,000 clones, roughly 88% being singletons. The V gene end was trimmed by 4 bases and the J gene end by 5 bases; junction bases not matched to a gene: 6. Germline-derived CDR1 and CDR2 are MDHEN and SYDVKM. This CDR3 has 14 residues. Participants came from about two dozen US areas, aged roughly 18 to 95 years. The chain combines TRBV28 with TRBJ1-2, with 8 nucleotides matching TRBD1. Sequencing was done on a sample of PBMCs or T cells enriched from blood (not recorded which). The sequence was obtained from a woman in her 40s with acute COVID-19. In nucleotides, the CDR3 is TGTGCCAGCAGTTCGTCCGGGACAGGTTATGGCTACACCTTC. Encoded protein: CASSSSGTGYGYTF.